Listed below are T cell receptor beta chains from one sample, sequenced in a study of metastatic and nonmetastatic thyroid tumors. Via MiXCR, TCRdb re-called the PCR reads. The sample consists of over 45,000 clones, approximately 24% of them appearing once. Specimen: blood. These receptors came from a male donor with papillary thyroid cancer or a benign thyroid nodule (not recorded which). Some clones in this sample may be carry-over from other donors' samples. Each CDR3 is given with its conserved first and last residue. A D gene is named only where the DNA matches it firmly. Not all rows give a size; the values are once, few, many and, for expanded clones, a class.

TRBV6-1	TRBD1	few	TRBJ1-3	TGTGCCAGCATCGCACAGGGGCCTGGAAACACCATATATTTT	CASIAQGPGNTIYF
TRBV24-1	TRBD1	many	TRBJ2-1	TGTGCCACCAGTGACGGACAGGGGACGACCCTGAGCTCCTACAATGAGCAGTTCTTC	CATSDGQGTTLSSYNEQFF
TRBV11-1	.	.	TRBJ2-7	TGTGCCAGCAGCGACCCGGTACAGGCGATCCCTTTGGAGCAGTACTTC	CASSDPVQAIPLEQYF
TRBV12-3/TRBV12-4	.	.	TRBJ2-7	TGTGCCAGCAGAGCCCGGGACAAGGGGCCCGAGCAGTACTTC	CASRARDKGPEQYF
TRBV28	.	.	TRBJ1-1	TGTGCCAGCAGCCTAGGACAGTCAACTGAAGCTTTCTTT	CASSLGQSTEAFF
TRBV11-3	TRBD1	many	TRBJ1-6	TGTGCCAGCAGCTTAGATTTGATAGGACAGGGGGCATCGCCCCTCCACTTT	CASSLDLIGQGASPLHF
TRBV7-6	TRBD2	.	TRBJ2-1	TGTGCCAGCACTGCTGCGGAGGGAGGGGCTGAGCAGTTCTTC	CASTAAEGGAEQFF
TRBV9	.	.	TRBJ2-2	TGTGCCAGCAGCGTAAACCCCGGGGAGCTGTTTTTT	CASSVNPGELFF
TRBV5-8	.	many	TRBJ2-1	TGTGCCAGCAGCTTGTCCGGCAGGGGAGGTGAGCAGTTCTTC	CASSLSGRGGEQFF
TRBV6-1	.	many	TRBJ1-2	TGTGCCAGCAGAGGACAGACAGGATCCTATGGCTACACCTTC	CASRGQTGSYGYTF
TRBV10-3	.	.	TRBJ1-2	TGTGCCATCAGTGAGTCGCCGAGGGGCGCGGGCTATGGCTACACCTTC	CAISESPRGAGYGYTF
TRBV29-1	TRBD1	many	TRBJ1-4	TGCAGCGTTCGGGACAGGGGTAATGAAAAACTGTTTTTT	CSVRDRGNEKLFF
TRBV7-7	.	few	TRBJ2-3	TGTGCTAGCAGCAAAACAGGAGAAAGCACAGATACGCAGTATTTT	CASSKTGESTDTQYF
TRBV3-1	TRBD1	many	TRBJ2-7	TGTGCCAGCAGCCGACAGGGTGCTACCTACGAGCAGTACTTC	CASSRQGATYEQYF
TRBV25-1	TRBD1	.	TRBJ1-4	TGTGCCAGCAGTGCTCGACAGGGGGCGCATGAAAAACTGTTTTTT	CASSARQGAHEKLFF
TRBV6-2/TRBV6-3	.	.	TRBJ1-3	TGTGCCAGCAGTTACAAGGCGGCTGGAAACACCATATATTTT	CASSYKAAGNTIYF
TRBV7-3	.	few	TRBJ1-1	TGTGCCAGCAGCTTAGGGACTGGTACTGAAGCTTTCTTT	CASSLGTGTEAFF
TRBV13	.	.	TRBJ1-2	TGTGCCAGCAGCTTAGTAGGGGATGGCTACACCTTC	CASSLVGDGYTF
TRBV10-2	TRBD1	many	TRBJ1-1	TGCGCCAGTGGGGGACAGCAGTTAATGAACACTGAAGCTTTCTTT	CASGGQQLMNTEAFF
TRBV7-9	TRBD1	.	TRBJ1-3	TGTGCCAGCAGCACGGACAGGGTCTCTGGAAACACCATATATTTT	CASSTDRVSGNTIYF
TRBV12-3/TRBV12-4	TRBD1	many	TRBJ1-2	TGTGCCAGCAGTTTAGTATCGACAGGGGGCTACACCTTC	CASSLVSTGGYTF
TRBV29-1	.	many	TRBJ2-7	TGCAGCGTTGAAGATGGGCGGGACCACGAGCAGTACTTC	CSVEDGRDHEQYF
TRBV5-1	.	many	TRBJ1-2	TGCGCCAGCAGCCCAGACACCTATGGCTACACCTTC	CASSPDTYGYTF
TRBV25-1	.	many	TRBJ1-4	TGTGCCAGCAACCGAGGGGGAACTAATGAAAAACTGTTTTTT	CASNRGGTNEKLFF
TRBV19	TRBD1	many	TRBJ2-3	TGTGCCAGTAGTATAGACAGGGGGGATACGCAGTATTTT	CASSIDRGDTQYF
TRBV18	.	.	TRBJ1-1	TGTGCCAGCTCACCGGCCGTTCCGTCCGCCATGAACACTGAAGCTTTCTTT	CASSPAVPSAMNTEAFF
TRBV5-1	TRBD1	.	TRBJ2-3	TGCGCCAGCAGCTTGGAGCAGGGGGCGCGCGCAGATACGCAGTATTTT	CASSLEQGARADTQYF
TRBV4-1	TRBD2	.	TRBJ2-7	TGCGCCAGCAGCCAGCCCGGACTAGAGTTCTACGAGCAGTACTTC	CASSQPGLEFYEQYF
TRBV5-1	.	few	TRBJ1-2	TGCGCCAGCAGCTTGGGGGTGGGATGGGGACGGTTGAACTATGGCTACACCTTC	CASSLGVGWGRLNYGYTF
TRBV11-2	.	many	TRBJ2-7	TGTGCCAGCAGCCCCCGGGACAAAGACCTTAAAGAGCAGTACTTC	CASSPRDKDLKEQYF
TRBV30	.	many	TRBJ2-1	TGTGCCTGGTGGGGTGGGGGGAGCAATGAGCAGTTCTTC	CAWWGGGSNEQFF
TRBV28	TRBD1	few	TRBJ1-4	TGTGCCAGCAGCCCAGGGGGGAAAAGAGAAAAACTGTTTTTT	CASSPGGKREKLFF
TRBV2	.	few	TRBJ2-7	TGTGCCAGCAGTGGAAACGGCCTCTACGAGCAGTACTTC	CASSGNGLYEQYF
TRBV7-9	.	many	TRBJ1-1	TGTGCCAGCAGCTTAGTACTGGCAGACACTGAAGCTTTCTTT	CASSLVLADTEAFF
TRBV3-1	.	many	TRBJ2-5	TGTGCCAGCAGCCGGACAGCTATGGGGTACCAAGAGACCCAGTACTTC	CASSRTAMGYQETQYF
TRBV12-3/TRBV12-4	.	many	TRBJ1-1	TGTGCCAGCAGCCAAACCCCAGGGCCCTTGACTGAAGCTTTCTTT	CASSQTPGPLTEAFF
TRBV12-3/TRBV12-4	.	many	TRBJ2-7	TGTGCCAGCAAACCAAAACTGGGGGTAGGCGAGCAGTACTTC	CASKPKLGVGEQYF
TRBV5-1	TRBD1	.	TRBJ2-7	TGCGCCAGCAGCTTGGGACAGGGACCCTACGAGCAGTACTTC	CASSLGQGPYEQYF
TRBV6-1	.	many	TRBJ1-3	TGTGCCAGCAAGGCTCCGGGATCTGGAAACACCATATATTTT	CASKAPGSGNTIYF
TRBV2	.	few	TRBJ2-5	TGTGCCAGCAGTGAAGATGGTAGCGGAGAGACCCAGTACTTC	CASSEDGSGETQYF
TRBV3-1	TRBD2	many	TRBJ2-3	TGTGCCAGCAGTACAGCGGCGGGCGGGAGGGCAGATACGCAGTATTTT	CASSTAAGGRADTQYF
TRBV7-8	TRBD1	many	TRBJ2-5	TGTGCCAGCAGCTGGACAGGGAAGGAGACCCAGTACTTC	CASSWTGKETQYF